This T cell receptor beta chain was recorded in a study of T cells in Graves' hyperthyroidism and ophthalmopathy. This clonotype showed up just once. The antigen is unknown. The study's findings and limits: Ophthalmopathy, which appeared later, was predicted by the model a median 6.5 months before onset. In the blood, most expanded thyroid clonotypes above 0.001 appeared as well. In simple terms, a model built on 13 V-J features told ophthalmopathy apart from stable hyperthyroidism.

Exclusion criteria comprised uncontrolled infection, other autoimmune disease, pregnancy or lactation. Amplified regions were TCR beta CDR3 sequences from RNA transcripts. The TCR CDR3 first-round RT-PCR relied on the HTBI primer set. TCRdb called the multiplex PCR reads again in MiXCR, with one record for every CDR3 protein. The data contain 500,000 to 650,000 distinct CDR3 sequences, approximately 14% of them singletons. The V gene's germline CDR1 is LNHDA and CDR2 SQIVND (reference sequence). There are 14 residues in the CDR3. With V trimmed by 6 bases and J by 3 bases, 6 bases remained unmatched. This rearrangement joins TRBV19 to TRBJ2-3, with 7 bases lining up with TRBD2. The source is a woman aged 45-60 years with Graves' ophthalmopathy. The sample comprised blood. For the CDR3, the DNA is TGTGCCAGTAGGCGGGAGCTTGGGACAGATACGCAGTATTTT. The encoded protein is CASRRELGTDTQYF. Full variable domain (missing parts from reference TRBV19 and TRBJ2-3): DGGITQSPKYLFRKEGQNVTLSCEQNLNHDAMYWYRQDPGQGLRLIYYSQIVNDFQKGDIAEGYSVSREKKESFPLTVTSAQKNPTAFYLCASRRELGTDTQYFGPGTRLTVL.